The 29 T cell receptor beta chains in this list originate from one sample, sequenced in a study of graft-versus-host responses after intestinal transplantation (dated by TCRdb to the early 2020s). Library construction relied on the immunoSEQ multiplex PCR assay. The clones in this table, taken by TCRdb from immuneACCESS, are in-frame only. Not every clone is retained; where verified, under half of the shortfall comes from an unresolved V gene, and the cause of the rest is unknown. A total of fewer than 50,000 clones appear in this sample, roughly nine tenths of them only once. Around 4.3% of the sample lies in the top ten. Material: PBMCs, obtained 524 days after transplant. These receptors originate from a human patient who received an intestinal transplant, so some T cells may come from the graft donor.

The DNA of the CDR3 is TGTGCCAGCAGCGTCGGTACAGGGGACAAGCAGTTCTTC. Its protein is CASSVGTGDKQFF. The V gene is TRBV9, the J gene TRBJ2-1, with 7 bases fitting TRBD1. The CDR3 contains 13 residues. The junction had 7 bases not matched to a gene; V was cut back by 2 bases and J by 11 bases. Germline CDR1 and CDR2: SGDLS and YYNGEE.

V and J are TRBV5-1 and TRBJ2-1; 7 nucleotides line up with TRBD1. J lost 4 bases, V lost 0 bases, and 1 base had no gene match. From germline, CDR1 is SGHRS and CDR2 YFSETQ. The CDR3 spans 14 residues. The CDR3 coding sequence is TGCGCCAGCAGCTTGGACAGGGGATACAATGAGCAGTTCTTC. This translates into CASSLDRGYNEQFF. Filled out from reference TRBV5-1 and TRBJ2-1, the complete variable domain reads KAGVTQTPRYLIKTRGQQVTLSCSPISGHRSVSWYQQTPGQGLQFLFEYFSETQRNKGNFPGRFSGRQFSNSRSEMNVSTLELGDSALYLCASSLDRGYNEQFFGPGTRLTVL.

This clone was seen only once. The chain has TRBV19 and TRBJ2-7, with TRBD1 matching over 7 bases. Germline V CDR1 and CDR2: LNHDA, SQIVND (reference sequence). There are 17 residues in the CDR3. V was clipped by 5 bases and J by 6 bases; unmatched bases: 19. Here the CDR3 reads CASSSDRETGIHGEQYF. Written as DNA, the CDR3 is TGTGCCAGTAGTTCCGACCGCGAGACAGGGATTCACGGCGAGCAGTACTTC.

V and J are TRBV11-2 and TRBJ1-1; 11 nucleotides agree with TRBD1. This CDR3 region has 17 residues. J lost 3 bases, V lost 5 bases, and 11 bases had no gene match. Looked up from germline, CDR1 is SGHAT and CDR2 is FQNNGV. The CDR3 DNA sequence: TGTGCCAGCAGCCCATCCTGGGGACAGGGGGTCTACACTGAAGCTTTCTTT. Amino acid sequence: CASSPSWGQGVYTEAFF.

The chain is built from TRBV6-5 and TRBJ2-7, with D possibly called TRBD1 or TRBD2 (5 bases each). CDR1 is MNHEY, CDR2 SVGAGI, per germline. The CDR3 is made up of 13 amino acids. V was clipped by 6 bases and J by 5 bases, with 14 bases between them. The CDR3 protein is CASSEGPGHEQYF. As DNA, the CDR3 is TGTGCCAGCAGCGAGGGACCCGGACACGAGCAGTACTTC.

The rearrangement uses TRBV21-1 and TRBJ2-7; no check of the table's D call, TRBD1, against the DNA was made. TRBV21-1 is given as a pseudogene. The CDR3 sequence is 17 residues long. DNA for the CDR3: TGTGCCAGCAGCAAAGCGCTTTCAGGGGCCGGGGCGAGGGAGCAGTACTTC. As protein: CASSKALSGAGAREQYF.

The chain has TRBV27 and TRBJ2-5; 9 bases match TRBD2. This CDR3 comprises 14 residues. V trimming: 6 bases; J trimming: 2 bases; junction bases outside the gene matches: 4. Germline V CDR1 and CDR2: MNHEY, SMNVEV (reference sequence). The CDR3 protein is CASSRGLAQETQYF. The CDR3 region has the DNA TGTGCCAGCAGCCGCGGACTAGCGCAAGAGACCCAGTACTTC.

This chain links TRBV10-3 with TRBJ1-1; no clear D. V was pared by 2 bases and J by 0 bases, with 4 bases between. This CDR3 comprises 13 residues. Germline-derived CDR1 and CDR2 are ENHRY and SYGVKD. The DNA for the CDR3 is TGTGCCATCAGTGAGCCCCTGAACACTGAAGCTTTCTTT. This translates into CAISEPLNTEAFF.

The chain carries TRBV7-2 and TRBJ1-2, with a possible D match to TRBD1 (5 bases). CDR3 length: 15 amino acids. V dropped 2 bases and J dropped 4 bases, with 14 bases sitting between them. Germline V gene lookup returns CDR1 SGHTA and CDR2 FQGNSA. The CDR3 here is CASSLYFQGSYGYTF. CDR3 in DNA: TGTGCCAGCAGCTTATACTTCCAGGGTAGCTATGGCTACACCTTC.

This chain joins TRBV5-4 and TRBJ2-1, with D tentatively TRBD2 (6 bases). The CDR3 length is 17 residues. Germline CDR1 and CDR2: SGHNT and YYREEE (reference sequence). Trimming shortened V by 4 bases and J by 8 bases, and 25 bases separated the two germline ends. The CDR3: CASSRDVGAGIFDEQFF. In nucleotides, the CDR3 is TGTGCCAGCAGCCGAGACGTAGGGGCGGGAATTTTCGATGAGCAGTTCTTC.

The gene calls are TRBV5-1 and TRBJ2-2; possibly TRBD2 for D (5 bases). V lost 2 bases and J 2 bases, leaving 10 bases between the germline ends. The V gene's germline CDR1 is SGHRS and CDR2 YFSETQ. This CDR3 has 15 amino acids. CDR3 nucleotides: TGCGCCAGCAGCTTCCAGCCGGGAAACACCGGGGAGCTGTTTTTT. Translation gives CASSFQPGNTGELFF.

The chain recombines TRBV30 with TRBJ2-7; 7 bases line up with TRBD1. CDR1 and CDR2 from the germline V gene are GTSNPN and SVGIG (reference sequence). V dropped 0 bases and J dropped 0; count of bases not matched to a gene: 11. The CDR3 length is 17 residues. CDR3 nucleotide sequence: TGTGCCTGGAGTGTACTAGGATCGGGACAGACCTCCTACGAGCAGTACTTC. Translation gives CAWSVLGSGQTSYEQYF.

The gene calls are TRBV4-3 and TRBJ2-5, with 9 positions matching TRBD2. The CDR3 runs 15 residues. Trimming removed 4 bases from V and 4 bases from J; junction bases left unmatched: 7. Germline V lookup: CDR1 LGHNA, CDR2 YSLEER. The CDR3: CASSPVAGVGETQYF. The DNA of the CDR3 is TGCGCCAGCAGCCCCGTAGCGGGAGTAGGAGAGACCCAGTACTTC.

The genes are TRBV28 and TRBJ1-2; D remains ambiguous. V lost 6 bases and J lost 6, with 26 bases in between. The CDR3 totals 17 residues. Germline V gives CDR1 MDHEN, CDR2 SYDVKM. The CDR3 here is CASRTPDFRQRFHGYTF. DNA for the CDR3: TGTGCCAGCAGGACGCCCGATTTTAGGCAGCGATTTCATGGCTACACCTTC.

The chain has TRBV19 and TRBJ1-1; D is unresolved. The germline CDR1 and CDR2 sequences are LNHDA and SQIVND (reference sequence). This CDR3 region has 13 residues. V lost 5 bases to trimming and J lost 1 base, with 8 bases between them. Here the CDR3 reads CASSLPENTEAFF. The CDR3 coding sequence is TGTGCCAGTAGTCTCCCAGAGAACACTGAAGCTTTCTTT.

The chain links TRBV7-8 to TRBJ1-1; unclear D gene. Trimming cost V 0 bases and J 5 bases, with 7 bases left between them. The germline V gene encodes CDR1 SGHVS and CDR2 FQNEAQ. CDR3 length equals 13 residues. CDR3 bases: TGTGCCAGCAGCTTAGCGCGGGGAACTGAAGCTTTCTTT. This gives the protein CASSLARGTEAFF.

CDR3 bases: TGTGCCAGCAGTTACTCGGCATCAGGGGAGCTGTTTTTT. It codes for CASSYSASGELFF. This chain connects TRBV6-5 to TRBJ2-2; D remains ambiguous. The CDR3 runs 13 residues. The germline V gene encodes CDR1 MNHEY and CDR2 SVGAGI. V was pared by 0 bases and J by 8 bases, with 7 bases between.

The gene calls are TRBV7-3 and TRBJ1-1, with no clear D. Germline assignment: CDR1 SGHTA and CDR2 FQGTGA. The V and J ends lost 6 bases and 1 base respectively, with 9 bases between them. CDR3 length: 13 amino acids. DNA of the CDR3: TGTGCCAGCAGTCTCCGAGGGAACACTGAAGCTTTCTTT. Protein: CASSLRGNTEAFF.

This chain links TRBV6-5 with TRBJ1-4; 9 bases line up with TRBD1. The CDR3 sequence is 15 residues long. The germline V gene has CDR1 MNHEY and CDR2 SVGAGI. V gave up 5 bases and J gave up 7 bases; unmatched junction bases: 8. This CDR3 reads CASSPTGGRVEKLFF. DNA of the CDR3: TGTGCCAGCAGTCCCACAGGGGGCCGAGTTGAAAAACTGTTTTTT.

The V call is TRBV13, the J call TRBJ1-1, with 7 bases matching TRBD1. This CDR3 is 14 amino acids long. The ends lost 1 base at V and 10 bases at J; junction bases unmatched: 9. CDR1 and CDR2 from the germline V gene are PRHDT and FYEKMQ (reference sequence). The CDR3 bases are TGTGCCAGCAGCTTAGCAGGGGGGCGAGGAGGAGCTTTCTTT. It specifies CASSLAGGRGGAFF.

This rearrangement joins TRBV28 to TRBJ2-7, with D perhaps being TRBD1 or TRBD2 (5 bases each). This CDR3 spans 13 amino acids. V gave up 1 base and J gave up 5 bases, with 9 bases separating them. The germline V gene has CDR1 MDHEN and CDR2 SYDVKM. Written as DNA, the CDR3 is TGTGCCAGCAGTTTATTCGGGGACGACGAGCAGTACTTC. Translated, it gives CASSLFGDDEQYF.

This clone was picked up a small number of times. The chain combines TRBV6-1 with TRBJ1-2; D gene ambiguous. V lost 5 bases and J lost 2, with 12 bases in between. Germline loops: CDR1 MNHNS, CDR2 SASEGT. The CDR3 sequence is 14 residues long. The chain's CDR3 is CASSLGMGNYGYTF. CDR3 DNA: TGTGCCAGCAGTCTGGGGATGGGAAACTATGGCTACACCTTC.

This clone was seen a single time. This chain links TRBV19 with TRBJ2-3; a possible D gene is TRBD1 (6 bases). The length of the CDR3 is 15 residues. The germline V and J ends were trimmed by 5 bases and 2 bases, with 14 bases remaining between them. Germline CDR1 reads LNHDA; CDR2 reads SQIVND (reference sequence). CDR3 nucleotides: TGTGCCAGTAGTCCGGGACACCAGAACACAGATACGCAGTATTTT. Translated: CASSPGHQNTDTQYF.

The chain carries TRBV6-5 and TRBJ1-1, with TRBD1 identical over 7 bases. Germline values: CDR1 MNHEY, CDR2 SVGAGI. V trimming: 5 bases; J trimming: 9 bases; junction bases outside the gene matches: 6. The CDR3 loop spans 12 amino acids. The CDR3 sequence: CASSPDRRQAFF. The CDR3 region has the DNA TGTGCCAGCAGTCCGGACAGGAGACAAGCTTTCTTT.

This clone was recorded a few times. Written as DNA, the CDR3 is TGTGCCATCAGTTCCGGGGACTTCTCCTACGAGCAGTACTTC. It translates to CAISSGDFSYEQYF. J is TRBJ2-7 and V is TRBV10-3; the D gene is possibly TRBD2 (6 bases). This CDR3 comprises 14 residues. Trimming took off 5 bases at V and 0 bases at J, with 11 bases between the two ends. Per germline, CDR1 ENHRY and CDR2 SYGVKD.

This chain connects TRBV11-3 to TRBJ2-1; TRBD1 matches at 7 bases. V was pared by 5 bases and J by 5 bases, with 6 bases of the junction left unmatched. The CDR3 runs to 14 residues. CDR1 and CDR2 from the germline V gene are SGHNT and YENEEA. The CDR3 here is CASSHRGDDNEQFF. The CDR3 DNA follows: TGTGCCAGCAGCCACAGGGGAGACGACAATGAGCAGTTCTTC.

CDR3 nucleotides: TGTGCCAGTAGTATGGGGACGCCCTATGGCTACACCTTC. Its protein product is CASSMGTPYGYTF. The chain is built from TRBV19 and TRBJ1-2; D possibly corresponds to TRBD1 (5 bases). This CDR3 is 13 amino acids long. Germline V gives CDR1 LNHDA, CDR2 SQIVND (reference sequence). V was shortened by 3 bases and J by 4 bases, with 9 bases between the two germline ends.

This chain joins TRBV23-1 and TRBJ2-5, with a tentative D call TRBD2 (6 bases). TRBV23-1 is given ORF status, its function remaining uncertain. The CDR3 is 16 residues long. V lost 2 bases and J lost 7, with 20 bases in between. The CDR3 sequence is CASSQRPAGRMGTQYF. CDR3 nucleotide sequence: TGCGCCAGCAGTCAACGCCCGGCGGGGAGGATGGGGACCCAGTACTTC.

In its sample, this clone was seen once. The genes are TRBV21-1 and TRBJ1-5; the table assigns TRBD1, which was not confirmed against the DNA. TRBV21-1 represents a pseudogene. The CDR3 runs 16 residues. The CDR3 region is CASSPDRECHNQPQHF. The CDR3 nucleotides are TGTGCCAGCAGCCCAGACAGGGAATGTCACAATCAGCCCCAGCATTTT.